The clone carrying this T cell receptor (beta chain) was detected ten times or more. The antigen is undetermined. The data were taken from a study of CD8 T cells in ankylosing spondylitis. The CDR3 runs 14 residues. Germline lookup yields CDR1 MNHEY and CDR2 SVGAGI. V lost 0 bases and J 2 bases, leaving 6 bases between the germline ends. Findings and caveats of the study: Characteristic of ankylosing spondylitis blood, it appeared, was a TCR beta motif comprising roughly eight highly homologous variants.

The TCR beta libraries were generated through quantitative 5'-RACE incorporating molecular barcodes. TCRdb reanalysed the 5' RACE reads using MiXCR and keeps one entry per CDR3 protein. The sample holds about 90,000 distinct CDR3 sequences; around 8.5% are singletons and the top ten take over 25%. This TCR derives from a male donor with ankylosing spondylitis. The chain has TRBV6-5 and TRBJ2-3; the D is unclear. The sequencing sample was made of blood, either unsorted or a sorted T cell fraction (not recorded which). The DNA for the CDR3 is TGTGCCAGCAGTTACTCGAGCTACACAGATACGCAGTATTTT. It encodes CASSYSSYTDTQYF.